This record concerns one T cell receptor beta chain sequence. Antigen: not known. The study ran its PCR with 60 Vbeta and 13 Jbeta primers. Method: immunoSEQ multiplex PCR; TCRdb's copy keeps in-frame clones and lacks some. The sample records approximately 240,000 clones, more than 75% being singletons. This sample is drawn from a study of cytomegalovirus exposure and HLA in healthy donors. Overall study results and limits: In a later analysis, donors in an Asian-associated ancestry cluster reportedly had fewer N-insertions in productive TCRs than the cohort mean. In presence/absence analyses, roughly uniform sequencing depth across donors was assumed.

V dropped 4 bases and J dropped 2; count of bases not matched to a gene: 4. Per germline, CDR1 SGHKS and CDR2 YYEKEE (reference sequence). There are 14 residues in the CDR3. Though nominally healthy at sampling, donors likely had unrecorded immune exposures. The sequenced sample consisted of PBMCs. The source is a woman in her thirties or forties in good health and CMV-seropositive. This rearrangement joins TRBV5-5 to TRBJ2-7; 9 positions match TRBD1. The CDR3 bases are TGTGCCAGCAGCACAGGGGGCATTCCCTACGAGCAGTACTTC. The encoded protein is CASSTGGIPYEQYF.